One and the same sample provided the 3 T cell receptor beta chains below, sequenced in a study of shared clonotypes between healthy human individuals. This table comes from immunoSEQ multiplex PCR, and its TCRdb copy is limited to in-frame clones, with some not included. The sample yields 700,000 to 950,000 clones, around 96% seen once. Naive-designated CD8 cells lacked CD45RO, were positively enriched for CCR7, and omitted terminally differentiated effector memory CD45RA+ cells. Sequencing was carried out using naive CD8+ T cells sorted from blood. These receptors all come from a man younger than 40 in good health.

The CDR3 is CATSRDRGNYEQYF. In nucleotides, the CDR3 is TGTGCCACCAGCAGAGATCGGGGGAACTACGAGCAGTACTTC. The chain links TRBV15 to TRBJ2-7; weak D call: TRBD2 (6 bases). V was trimmed by 0 bases and J by 3 bases, leaving 9 bases between them. CDR1 is LNHNV and CDR2 is YYDKDF in the germline V gene (reference sequence). This CDR3 comprises 14 residues.

This chain uses TRBV7-9 with TRBJ2-7; TRBD2 agrees at 9 bases. The V gene end was trimmed by 5 bases and the J gene end by 0 bases; junction bases not matched to a gene: 8. The CDR3 sequence is 16 residues long. The germline V gene encodes CDR1 SEHNR and CDR2 FQNEAQ (reference sequence). The CDR3, as DNA: TGTGCCAGCAGCCCGACTAGCGGTCCCCTCTCCTACGAGCAGTACTTC. This sequence encodes CASSPTSGPLSYEQYF.

Turning to this clone: Sequence at one end of the junction differs from germline and may be a read error. The chain uses TRBV7-9 and TRBJ1-1, with D uncertain. Looked up from germline, CDR1 is SEHNR and CDR2 is FQNEAQ (reference sequence). This CDR3 region has 9 residues. The CDR3 loop is CASSLLILF. The CDR3 DNA sequence: TGTGCCAGCAGCCTACTGATACTCTTT. Full variable domain (missing parts from reference TRBV7-9 and TRBJ1-1): DTGVSQNPRHKITKRGQNVTFRCDPISEHNRLYWYRQTLGQGPEFLTYFQNEAQLEKSRLLSDRFSAERPKGSFSTLEIQRTEQGDSAMYLCASSLLILFGQGTRLTVV.